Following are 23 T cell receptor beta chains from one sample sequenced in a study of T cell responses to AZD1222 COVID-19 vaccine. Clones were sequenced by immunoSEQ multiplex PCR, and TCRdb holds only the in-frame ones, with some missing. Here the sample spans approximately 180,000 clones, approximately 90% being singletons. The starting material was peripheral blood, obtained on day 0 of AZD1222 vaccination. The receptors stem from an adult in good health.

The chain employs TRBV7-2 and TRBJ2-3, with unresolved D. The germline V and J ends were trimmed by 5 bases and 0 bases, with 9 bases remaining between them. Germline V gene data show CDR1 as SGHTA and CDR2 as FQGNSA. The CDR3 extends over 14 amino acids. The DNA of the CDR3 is TGTGCCAGCAGCCCACTCACTAGCACAGATACGCAGTATTTT. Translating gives CASSPLTSTDTQYF. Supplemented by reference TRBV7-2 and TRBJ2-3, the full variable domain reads GAGVSQSPSNKVTEKGKDVELRCDPISGHTALYWYRQSLGQGLEFLIYFQGNSAPDKSGLPSDRFSAERTGGSVSTLTIQRTQQEDSAVYLCASSPLTSTDTQYFGPGTRLTVL.

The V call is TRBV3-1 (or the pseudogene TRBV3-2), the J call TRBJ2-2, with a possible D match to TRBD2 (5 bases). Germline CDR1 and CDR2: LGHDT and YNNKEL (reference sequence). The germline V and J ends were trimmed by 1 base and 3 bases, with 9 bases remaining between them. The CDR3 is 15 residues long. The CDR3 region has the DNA TGTGCCAGCAGCCAAGTTCCGGGGTACACCGGGGAGCTGTTTTTT. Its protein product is CASSQVPGYTGELFF.

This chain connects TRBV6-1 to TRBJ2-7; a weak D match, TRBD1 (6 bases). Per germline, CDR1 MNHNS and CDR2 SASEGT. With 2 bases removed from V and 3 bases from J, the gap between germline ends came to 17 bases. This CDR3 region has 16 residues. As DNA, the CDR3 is TGTGCCAGCAGTGAAAACACAGGGTCGGGGCTCTACGAGCAGTACTTC. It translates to CASSENTGSGLYEQYF.

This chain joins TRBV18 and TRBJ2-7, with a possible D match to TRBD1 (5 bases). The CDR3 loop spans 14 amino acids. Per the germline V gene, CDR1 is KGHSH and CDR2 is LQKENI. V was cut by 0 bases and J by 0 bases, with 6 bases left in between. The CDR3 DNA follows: TGTGCCAGCTCACCACCGGGGCGCTCCTACGAGCAGTACTTC. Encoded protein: CASSPPGRSYEQYF.

Here the CDR3 DNA reads TGTGCCAGCAGCCAAGGCCAGCAAGAGACCCAGTACTTC. Translated: CASSQGQQETQYF. This chain uses TRBV9 with TRBJ2-5, with D uncertain. The CDR3 consists of 13 residues. Trimming pared 4 bases from V and 2 bases from J, leaving 9 bases between. The germline V gene encodes CDR1 SGDLS and CDR2 YYNGEE.

The CDR3 is CASSVGGIGPNYGYTF. The CDR3 DNA follows: TGTGCCAGCAGCGTAGGGGGGATAGGGCCTAACTATGGCTACACCTTC. V is TRBV9 and J is TRBJ1-2; D may be TRBD1 (5 bases). The V and J ends lost 0 bases and 0 bases respectively, with 12 bases between them. CDR1 is SGDLS and CDR2 is YYNGEE in the germline V gene. CDR3 size: 16 residues. Full variable domain (rest looked up from reference TRBV9 and TRBJ1-2): DSGVTQTPKHLITATGQRVTLRCSPRSGDLSVYWYQQSLDQGLQFLIQYYNGEERAKGNILERFSAQQFPDLHSELNLSSLELGDSALYFCASSVGGIGPNYGYTFGSGTRLTVV.

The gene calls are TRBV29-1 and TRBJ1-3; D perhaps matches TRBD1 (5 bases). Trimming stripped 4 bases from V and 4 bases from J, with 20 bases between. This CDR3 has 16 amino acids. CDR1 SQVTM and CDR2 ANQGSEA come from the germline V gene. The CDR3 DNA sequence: TGCAGCGTTGTGAAGGGGCCGGGTGGCGGAGGAAACACCATATATTTT. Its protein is CSVVKGPGGGGNTIYF. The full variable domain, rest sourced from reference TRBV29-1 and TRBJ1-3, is SAVISQKPSRDICQRGTSLTIQCQVDSQVTMMFWYRQQPGQSLTLIATANQGSEATYESGFVIDKFPISRPNLTFSTLTVSNMSPEDSSIYLCSVVKGPGGGGNTIYFGEGSWLTVV.

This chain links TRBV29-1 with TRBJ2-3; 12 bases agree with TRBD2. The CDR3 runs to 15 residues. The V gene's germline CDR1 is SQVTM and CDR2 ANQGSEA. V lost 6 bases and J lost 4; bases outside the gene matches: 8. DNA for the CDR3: TGCAGCGTCGCTAGCGGGAGGGCTAATGCAGATACGCAGTATTTT. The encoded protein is CSVASGRANADTQYF.

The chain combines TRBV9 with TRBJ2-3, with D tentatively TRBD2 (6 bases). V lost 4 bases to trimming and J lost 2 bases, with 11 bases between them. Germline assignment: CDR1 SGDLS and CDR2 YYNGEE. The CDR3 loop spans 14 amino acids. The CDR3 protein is CASSLGLNTDTQYF. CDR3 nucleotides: TGTGCCAGCAGCTTGGGACTGAACACAGATACGCAGTATTTT.

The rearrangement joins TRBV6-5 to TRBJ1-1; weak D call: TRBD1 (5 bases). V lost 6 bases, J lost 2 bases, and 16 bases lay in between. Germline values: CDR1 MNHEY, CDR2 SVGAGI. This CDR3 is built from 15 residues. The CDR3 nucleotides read TGTGCCAGCAGCAGCCCGGCAGGGTCCAACACTGAAGCTTTCTTT. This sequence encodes CASSSPAGSNTEAFF.

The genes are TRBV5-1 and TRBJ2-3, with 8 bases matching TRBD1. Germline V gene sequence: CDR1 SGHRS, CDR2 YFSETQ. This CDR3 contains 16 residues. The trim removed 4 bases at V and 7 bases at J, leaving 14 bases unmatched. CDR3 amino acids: CASSGGTGGRGHTQYF. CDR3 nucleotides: TGCGCCAGCAGCGGAGGGACAGGCGGCCGGGGGCATACGCAGTATTTT.

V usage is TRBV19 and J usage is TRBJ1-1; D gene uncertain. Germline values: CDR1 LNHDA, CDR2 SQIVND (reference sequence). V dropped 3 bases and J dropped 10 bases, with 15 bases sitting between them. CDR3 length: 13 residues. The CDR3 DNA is TGTGCCAGTAGTATTGGTCCGGGGTCCACAGCTTTCTTT. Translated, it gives CASSIGPGSTAFF.

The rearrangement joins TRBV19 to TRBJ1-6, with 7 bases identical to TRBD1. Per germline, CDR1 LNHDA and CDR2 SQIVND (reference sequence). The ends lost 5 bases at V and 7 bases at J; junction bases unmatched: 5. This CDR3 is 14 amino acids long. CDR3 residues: CASSRQGGNSPLHF. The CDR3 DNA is TGTGCCAGTAGTCGACAGGGAGGAAATTCACCCCTCCACTTT.

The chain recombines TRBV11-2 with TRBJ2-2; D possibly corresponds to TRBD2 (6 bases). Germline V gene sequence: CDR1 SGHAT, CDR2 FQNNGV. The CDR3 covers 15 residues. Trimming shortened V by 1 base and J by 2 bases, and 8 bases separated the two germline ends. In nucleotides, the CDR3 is TGTGCCAGCAGCTTAGCTACTAGCAACACCGGGGAGCTGTTTTTT. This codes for CASSLATSNTGELFF.

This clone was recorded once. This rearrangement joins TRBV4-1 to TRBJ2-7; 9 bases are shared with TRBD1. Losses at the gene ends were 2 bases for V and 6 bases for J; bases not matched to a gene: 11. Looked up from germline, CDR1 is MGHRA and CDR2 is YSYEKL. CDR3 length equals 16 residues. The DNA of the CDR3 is TGCGCCAGCAGCCAACAATTTCGGACAGGGGTTTTCGAGCAGTACTTC. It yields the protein CASSQQFRTGVFEQYF.

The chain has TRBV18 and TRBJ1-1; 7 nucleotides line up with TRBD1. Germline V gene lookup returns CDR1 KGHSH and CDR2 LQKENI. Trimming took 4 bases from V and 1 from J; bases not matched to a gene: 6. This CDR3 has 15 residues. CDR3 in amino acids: CASSRLDRTNTEAFF. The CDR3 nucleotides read TGTGCCAGCTCACGGCTGGACAGGACGAACACTGAAGCTTTCTTT.

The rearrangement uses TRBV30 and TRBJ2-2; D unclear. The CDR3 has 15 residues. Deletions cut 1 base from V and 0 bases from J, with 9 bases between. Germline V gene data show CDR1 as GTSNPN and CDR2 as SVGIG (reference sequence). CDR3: CAWSGYTSNTGELFF. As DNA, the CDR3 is TGTGCCTGGAGTGGATACACCTCGAACACCGGGGAGCTGTTTTTT.

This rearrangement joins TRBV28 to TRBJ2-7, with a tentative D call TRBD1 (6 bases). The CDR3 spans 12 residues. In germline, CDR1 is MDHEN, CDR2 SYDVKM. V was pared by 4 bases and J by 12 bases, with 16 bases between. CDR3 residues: CASSSGQTVLYF. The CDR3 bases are TGTGCCAGCAGTTCTGGACAGACGGTTTTGTACTTC. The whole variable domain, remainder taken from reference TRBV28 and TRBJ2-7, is DVKVTQSSRYLVKRTGEKVFLECVQDMDHENMFWYRQDPGLGLRLIYFSYDVKMKEKGDIPEGYSVSREKKERFSLILESASTNQTSMYLCASSSGQTVLYFGPGTRLTVT.

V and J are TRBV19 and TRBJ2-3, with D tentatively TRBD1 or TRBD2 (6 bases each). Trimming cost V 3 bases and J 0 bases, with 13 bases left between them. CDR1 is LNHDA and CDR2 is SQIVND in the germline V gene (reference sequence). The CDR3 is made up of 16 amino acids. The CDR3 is CASSMSGGPSTDTQYF. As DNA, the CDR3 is TGTGCCAGTAGTATGTCCGGGGGCCCTAGCACAGATACGCAGTATTTT.

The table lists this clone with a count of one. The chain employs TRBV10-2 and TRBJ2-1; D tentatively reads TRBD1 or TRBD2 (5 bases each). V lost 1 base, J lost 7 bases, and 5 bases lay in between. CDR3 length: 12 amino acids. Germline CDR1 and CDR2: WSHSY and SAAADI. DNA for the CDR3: TGCGCCAGCAGTGAGTGGGGGAATGAGCAGTTCTTC. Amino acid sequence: CASSEWGNEQFF.

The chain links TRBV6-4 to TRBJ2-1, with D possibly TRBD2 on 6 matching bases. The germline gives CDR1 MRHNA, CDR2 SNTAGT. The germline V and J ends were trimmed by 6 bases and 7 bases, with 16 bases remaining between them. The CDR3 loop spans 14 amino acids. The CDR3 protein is CASRGQVGGNEQFF. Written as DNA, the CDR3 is TGTGCCAGCAGGGGGCAGGTAGGAGGGAATGAGCAGTTCTTC.

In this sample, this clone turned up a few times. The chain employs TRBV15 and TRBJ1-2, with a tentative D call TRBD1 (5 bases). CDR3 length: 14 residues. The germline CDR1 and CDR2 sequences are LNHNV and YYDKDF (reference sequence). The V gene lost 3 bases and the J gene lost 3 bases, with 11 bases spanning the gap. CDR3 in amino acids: CATSRDKNYYGYTF. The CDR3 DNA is TGTGCCACCAGCAGGGACAAAAATTACTATGGCTACACCTTC. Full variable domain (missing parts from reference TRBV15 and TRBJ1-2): DAMVIQNPRYQVTQFGKPVTLSCSQTLNHNVMYWYQQKSSQAPKLLFHYYDKDFNNEADTPDNFQSRRPNTSFCFLDIRSPGLGDTAMYLCATSRDKNYYGYTFGSGTRLTVV.

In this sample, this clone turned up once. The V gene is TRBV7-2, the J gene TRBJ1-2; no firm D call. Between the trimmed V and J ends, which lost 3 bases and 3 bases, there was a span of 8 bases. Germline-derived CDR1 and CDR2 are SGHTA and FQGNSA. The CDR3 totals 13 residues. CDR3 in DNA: TGTGCCAGCAGCTTGTGGAGGGACTATGGCTACACCTTC. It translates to CASSLWRDYGYTF.